This TCR beta chain was sequenced during a study of HIV-infected patients and healthy controls. Findings and limits, study-wide: HIV-infected patients shared fewer CDR3 sequences between individuals than healthy controls.

All unsorted peripheral T cells were captured because whole blood was used without fractionation. Alpha and beta constant-region primers primed reverse transcription of around 500 ng RNA. Using multiplexing indices, alpha and beta chain libraries were generated apart by chain-specific third strand synthesis. TCRdb re-derived calls from the 5' RACE reads in MiXCR, one entry per CDR3 protein. The table has around 18,000 distinct CDR3 sequences, 10% seen once. With 3 bases removed from V and 5 bases from J, the gap between germline ends came to 21 bases. Germline V gene sequence: CDR1 SGHRS, CDR2 YFSETQ. The CDR3 length is 16 residues. This clonotype was counted between two and nine times. What it binds is not known.

The rearrangement uses TRBV5-1 and TRBJ2-7; tentatively, D is TRBD1 (6 bases). The TCR was taken from an adult in good health. The sequenced material came from blood. Written as DNA, the CDR3 is TGCGCCAGCAGCTGGACCGGACTCCAACCAGGGGACGAGCAGTACTTC. It specifies CASSWTGLQPGDEQYF.